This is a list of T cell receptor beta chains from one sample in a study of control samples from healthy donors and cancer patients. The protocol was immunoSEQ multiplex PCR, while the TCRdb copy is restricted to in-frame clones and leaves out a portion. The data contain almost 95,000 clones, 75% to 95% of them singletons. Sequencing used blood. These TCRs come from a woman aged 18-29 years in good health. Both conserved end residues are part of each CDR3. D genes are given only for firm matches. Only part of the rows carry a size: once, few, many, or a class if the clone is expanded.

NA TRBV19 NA CATTGRDLRETQYF
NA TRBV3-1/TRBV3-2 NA CASSYSSSYNEQFF
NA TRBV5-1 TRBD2 CASSLGGSGRAHEQFF
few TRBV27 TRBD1 CASSVQGEETQYF
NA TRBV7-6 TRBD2 CASSRTSGGANEQFF
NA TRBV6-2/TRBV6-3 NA CASSYSRGSNQPQHF
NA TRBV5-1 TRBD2 CASSFSDSGGEQYF
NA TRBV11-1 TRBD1 CASSLDRASYEQYF
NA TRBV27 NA CASRTLGHINTEAFF
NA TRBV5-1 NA CASSPRGTNTGELFF
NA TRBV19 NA CASRSPGQGRATNEKLFF
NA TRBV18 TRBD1 CASSPPGQGYGYTF
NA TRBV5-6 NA CASSQSWGSQETQYF
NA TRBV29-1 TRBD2 CSVGGLAGSEQYF
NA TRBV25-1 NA CASSEAGGNTEAFF
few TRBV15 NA CATSSGAPSNEQFF
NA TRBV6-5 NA CASRQPGVPDGYTF
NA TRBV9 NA CASSDNGYEQYF
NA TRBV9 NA CASSGGPFQETQYF
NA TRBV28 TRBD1 CASRTTGESGGYGYTF
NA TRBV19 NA CASKRGDSDWYGYTF
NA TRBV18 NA CASSPGVPMTSTDTQYF
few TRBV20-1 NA CSAEDREQYF
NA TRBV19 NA CASSIAQPNEKLFF